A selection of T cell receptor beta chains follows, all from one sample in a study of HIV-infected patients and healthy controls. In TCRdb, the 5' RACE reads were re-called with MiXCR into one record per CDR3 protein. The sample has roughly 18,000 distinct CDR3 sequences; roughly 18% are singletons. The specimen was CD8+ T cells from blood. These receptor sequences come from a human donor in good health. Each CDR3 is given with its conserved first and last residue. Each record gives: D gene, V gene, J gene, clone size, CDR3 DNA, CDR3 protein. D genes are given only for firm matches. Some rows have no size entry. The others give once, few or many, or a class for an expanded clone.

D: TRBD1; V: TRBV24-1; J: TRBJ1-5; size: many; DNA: TGTGCCACCAGTGATTTTTGCGGGACAGGGGCCGTTCTTGATCAGCCCCAGCATTTT; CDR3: CATSDFCGTGAVLDQPQHF
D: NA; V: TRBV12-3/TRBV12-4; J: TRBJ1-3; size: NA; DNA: TGTGCCAGCAGTTTCCAGATCTCTGGAAACACCATATATTTT; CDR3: CASSFQISGNTIYF
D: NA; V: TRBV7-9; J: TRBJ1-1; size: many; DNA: TGTGCCAGCAGCTTAGGTGCCCGGGAAGCTTTCTTT; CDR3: CASSLGAREAFF
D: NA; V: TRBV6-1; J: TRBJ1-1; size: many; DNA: TGTGCCAGCAGTGAAGCATGGTCGAACACTGAAGCTTTCTTT; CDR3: CASSEAWSNTEAFF
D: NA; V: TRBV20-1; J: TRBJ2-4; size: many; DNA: TGCAGTGCTAAAAAGCGCAATCACATTCAGTACTTC; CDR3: CSAKKRNHIQYF
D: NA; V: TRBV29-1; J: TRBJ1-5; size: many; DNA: TGCAGCGTGGGGGAGGGATTTGGTCATCAGCCCCAGCATTTT; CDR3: CSVGEGFGHQPQHF
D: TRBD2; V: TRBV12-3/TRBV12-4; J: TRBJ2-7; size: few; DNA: TGTGCCAGCAGTTTTTCGCTGGGACTAGCGTTAGGGCAGTACTTC; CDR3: CASSFSLGLALGQYF
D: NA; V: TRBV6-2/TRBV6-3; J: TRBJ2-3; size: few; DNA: TGTGCTGCTTCTGGGGGGAGCACAGATACGCAGTATTTT; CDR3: CAASGGSTDTQYF
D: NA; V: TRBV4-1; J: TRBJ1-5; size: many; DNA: TGCGCCAGCAGCCAAGTGGCCCAGGGTGAACAGCCCCAGCATTTT; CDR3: CASSQVAQGEQPQHF
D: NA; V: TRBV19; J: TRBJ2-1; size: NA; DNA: TGTGCCAGTAGTATATCGGGGTATGAGCAGTTCTTC; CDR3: CASSISGYEQFF
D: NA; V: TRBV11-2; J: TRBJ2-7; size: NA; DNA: TGTGCCAGCAGGACTAGTGGGCCCTACGAGCAGTACTTC; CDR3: CASRTSGPYEQYF
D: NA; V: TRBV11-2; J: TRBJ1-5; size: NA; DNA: TGTGCCAGCAGCTTAGGGGGCAGGACCAATCAGCCCCAGCATTTT; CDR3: CASSLGGRTNQPQHF
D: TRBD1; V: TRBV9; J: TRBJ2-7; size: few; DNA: TGTGCCAGCAGCGTGGGGGACAGACGATACGAGCAGTACTTC; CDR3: CASSVGDRRYEQYF
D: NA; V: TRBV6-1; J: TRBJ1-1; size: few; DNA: TGTGCCAGCAGTGATGCGGCAGGGATGAACACTGAAGCTTTCTTT; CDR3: CASSDAAGMNTEAFF
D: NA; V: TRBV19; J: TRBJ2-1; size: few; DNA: TGTGCCAGTAGTTTTCTGAACTACAATGAGCAGTTCTTC; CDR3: CASSFLNYNEQFF
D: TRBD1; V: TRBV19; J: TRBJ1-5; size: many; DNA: TGTGCCAGTAGTATCACGACAGGGAGTAATCAGCCCCAGCATTTT; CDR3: CASSITTGSNQPQHF
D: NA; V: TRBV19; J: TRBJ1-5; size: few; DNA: TGTGCCAGTAGTAGCACTGAGGGTTACAATCAGCCCCAGCATTTT; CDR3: CASSSTEGYNQPQHF
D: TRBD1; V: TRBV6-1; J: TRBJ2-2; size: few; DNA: TGTGCCAGCAGTGGGACAGGTGCCGGGGAGCTGTTTTTT; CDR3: CASSGTGAGELFF
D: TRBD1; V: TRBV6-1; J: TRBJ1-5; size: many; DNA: TGTGCCAGCAGTGAACTACAGGGGAGCAATCAGCCCCAGCATTTT; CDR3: CASSELQGSNQPQHF
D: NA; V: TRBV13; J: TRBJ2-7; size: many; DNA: TGTGCCAGCAGCTTAGGCCTAGCTTACGAGCAGTACTTC; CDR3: CASSLGLAYEQYF
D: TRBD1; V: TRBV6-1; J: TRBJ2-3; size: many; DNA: TGTGCCAGCAGTGAAGGGACAGGGCACACAGATACGCAGTATTTT; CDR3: CASSEGTGHTDTQYF
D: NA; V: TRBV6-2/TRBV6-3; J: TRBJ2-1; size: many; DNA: TGTGCCAGCAGTTACCGTGCCCACAGTGAGCAGTTCTTC; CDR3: CASSYRAHSEQFF
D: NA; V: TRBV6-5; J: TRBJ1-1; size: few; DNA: TGTGCCAGCAGTTACGCACCTCGTACTGAAGCTTTCTTT; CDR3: CASSYAPRTEAFF
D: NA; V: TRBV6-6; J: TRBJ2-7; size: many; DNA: TGTGCCAGCAGTCAGTTGAACGAGCAGTACTTC; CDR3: CASSQLNEQYF
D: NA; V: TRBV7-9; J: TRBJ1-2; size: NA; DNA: TGTGCCAGCTGGCCCGGGGGCGCGCCCTATGGCTACACCTTC; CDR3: CASWPGGAPYGYTF
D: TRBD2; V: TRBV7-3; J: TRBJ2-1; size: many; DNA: TGTGCCAGCAGCTTGGGCTTAAGCGAGCGGGGAGACAATGAGCAGTTCTTC; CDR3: CASSLGLSERGDNEQFF
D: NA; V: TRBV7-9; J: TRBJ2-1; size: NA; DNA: TGTGCCAGCATGAAAGGTAGTAGCGAGTACAATGAGCAGTTCTTC; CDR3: CASMKGSSEYNEQFF
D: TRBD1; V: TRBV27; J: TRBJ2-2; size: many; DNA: TGTGCCAGCAGTCCTACAGGGGAAACCGGGGAGCTGTTTTTT; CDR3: CASSPTGETGELFF
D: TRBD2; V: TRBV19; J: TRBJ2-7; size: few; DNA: TGTGCCAGCTCCACCACACTAGCGAACTCCTACGAGCAGTACTTC; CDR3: CASSTTLANSYEQYF
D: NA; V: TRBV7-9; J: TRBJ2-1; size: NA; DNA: TGTGCCAGCAGCTTATTGGTCGCGCCCCATGAGCAGTTCTTC; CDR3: CASSLLVAPHEQFF
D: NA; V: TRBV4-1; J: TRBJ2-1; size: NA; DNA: TGCGCCAGCAGCCAATACCAGGGATACAATGAGCAGTTCTTC; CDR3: CASSQYQGYNEQFF
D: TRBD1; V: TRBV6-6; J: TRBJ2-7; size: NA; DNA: TGTGCCAGCAGTTACTACACCGGGACAGCCAACATCTACGGGCAGTACTTC; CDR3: CASSYYTGTANIYGQYF
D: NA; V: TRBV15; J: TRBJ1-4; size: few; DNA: TGTGCCACCAGCAGGGACAGTACAGTAGGAGCTAATGAAAAACTGTTTTTT; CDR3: CATSRDSTVGANEKLFF
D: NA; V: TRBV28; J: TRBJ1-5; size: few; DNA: TGTGCCAGCACCCTGTGGGGGACAACGAATCAGCCCCAGCATTTT; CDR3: CASTLWGTTNQPQHF
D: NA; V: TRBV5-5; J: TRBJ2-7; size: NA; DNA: TGTGCCAGCAGCTTGTACAACTCCTACGAGCAGTACTTC; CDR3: CASSLYNSYEQYF
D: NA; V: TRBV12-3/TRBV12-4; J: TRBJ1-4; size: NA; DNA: TGTGCCAGCAGTTTTACGGCTGCAAAACTGTTTTTT; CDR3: CASSFTAAKLFF
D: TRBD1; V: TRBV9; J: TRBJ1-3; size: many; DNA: TGTGCCAGCGGGTCCGGGACAGGGGTCGGAAACACCATATATTTT; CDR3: CASGSGTGVGNTIYF
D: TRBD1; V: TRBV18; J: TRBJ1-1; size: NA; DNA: TGTGCCAGCTCACCAACTGGACAGGGAAACACTGAAGCTTTCTTT; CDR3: CASSPTGQGNTEAFF
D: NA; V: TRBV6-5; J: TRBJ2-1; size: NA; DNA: TGTGCCAGCAGTTTCGGACAGAACCCGAATGAGCAGTTCTTC; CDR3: CASSFGQNPNEQFF
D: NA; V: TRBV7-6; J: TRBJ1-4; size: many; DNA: TGTGCCAGCAGCCCAACCTATCCTGAAAAACTGTTTTTT; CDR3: CASSPTYPEKLFF
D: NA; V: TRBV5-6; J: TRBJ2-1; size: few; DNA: TGTGCCAGCTCCCTAGCAGGGTCTGGAAATGAGCAGTTCTTC; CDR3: CASSLAGSGNEQFF
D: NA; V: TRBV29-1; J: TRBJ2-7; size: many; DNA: TGCAGCGTTGTACTTGGGGTCTACGAGCAGTACTTC; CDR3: CSVVLGVYEQYF
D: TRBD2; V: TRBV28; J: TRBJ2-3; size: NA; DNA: TGTGCCAGCAGTTTATCCTCCACCGGACTAGCGGATCTCACAGATACGCAGTATTTT; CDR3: CASSLSSTGLADLTDTQYF
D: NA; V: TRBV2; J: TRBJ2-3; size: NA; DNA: TGTGCCAGCAGGGAGAACACAGATACGCAGTATTTT; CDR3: CASRENTDTQYF
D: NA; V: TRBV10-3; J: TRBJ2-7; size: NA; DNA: TGTGCCATCAGGGAGGGACTTCCCGACGAGCAGTACTTC; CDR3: CAIREGLPDEQYF